The sequence of this TCR beta chain was determined in a study of control samples from healthy donors and cancer patients. The V gene end was trimmed by 4 bases and the J gene end by 4 bases; junction bases not matched to a gene: 7. From germline, CDR1 is SGHRS and CDR2 YFSETQ. This CDR3 contains 14 residues. Produced via immunoSEQ multiplex PCR; TCRdb's table is partial and in-frame only. Of some 23,000 clones listed, more than 70% are singletons. The chain combines TRBV5-1 with TRBJ1-1; the match to TRBD1 covers 7 bases. The TCR comes from a man between 60 and 75 years old with head and neck cancer. Sample: PBMCs. CDR3 in DNA: TGCGCCAGCAGCCCCTCAGGGGGTTCCACTGAAGCTTTCTTT. Translating it yields CASSPSGGSTEAFF.